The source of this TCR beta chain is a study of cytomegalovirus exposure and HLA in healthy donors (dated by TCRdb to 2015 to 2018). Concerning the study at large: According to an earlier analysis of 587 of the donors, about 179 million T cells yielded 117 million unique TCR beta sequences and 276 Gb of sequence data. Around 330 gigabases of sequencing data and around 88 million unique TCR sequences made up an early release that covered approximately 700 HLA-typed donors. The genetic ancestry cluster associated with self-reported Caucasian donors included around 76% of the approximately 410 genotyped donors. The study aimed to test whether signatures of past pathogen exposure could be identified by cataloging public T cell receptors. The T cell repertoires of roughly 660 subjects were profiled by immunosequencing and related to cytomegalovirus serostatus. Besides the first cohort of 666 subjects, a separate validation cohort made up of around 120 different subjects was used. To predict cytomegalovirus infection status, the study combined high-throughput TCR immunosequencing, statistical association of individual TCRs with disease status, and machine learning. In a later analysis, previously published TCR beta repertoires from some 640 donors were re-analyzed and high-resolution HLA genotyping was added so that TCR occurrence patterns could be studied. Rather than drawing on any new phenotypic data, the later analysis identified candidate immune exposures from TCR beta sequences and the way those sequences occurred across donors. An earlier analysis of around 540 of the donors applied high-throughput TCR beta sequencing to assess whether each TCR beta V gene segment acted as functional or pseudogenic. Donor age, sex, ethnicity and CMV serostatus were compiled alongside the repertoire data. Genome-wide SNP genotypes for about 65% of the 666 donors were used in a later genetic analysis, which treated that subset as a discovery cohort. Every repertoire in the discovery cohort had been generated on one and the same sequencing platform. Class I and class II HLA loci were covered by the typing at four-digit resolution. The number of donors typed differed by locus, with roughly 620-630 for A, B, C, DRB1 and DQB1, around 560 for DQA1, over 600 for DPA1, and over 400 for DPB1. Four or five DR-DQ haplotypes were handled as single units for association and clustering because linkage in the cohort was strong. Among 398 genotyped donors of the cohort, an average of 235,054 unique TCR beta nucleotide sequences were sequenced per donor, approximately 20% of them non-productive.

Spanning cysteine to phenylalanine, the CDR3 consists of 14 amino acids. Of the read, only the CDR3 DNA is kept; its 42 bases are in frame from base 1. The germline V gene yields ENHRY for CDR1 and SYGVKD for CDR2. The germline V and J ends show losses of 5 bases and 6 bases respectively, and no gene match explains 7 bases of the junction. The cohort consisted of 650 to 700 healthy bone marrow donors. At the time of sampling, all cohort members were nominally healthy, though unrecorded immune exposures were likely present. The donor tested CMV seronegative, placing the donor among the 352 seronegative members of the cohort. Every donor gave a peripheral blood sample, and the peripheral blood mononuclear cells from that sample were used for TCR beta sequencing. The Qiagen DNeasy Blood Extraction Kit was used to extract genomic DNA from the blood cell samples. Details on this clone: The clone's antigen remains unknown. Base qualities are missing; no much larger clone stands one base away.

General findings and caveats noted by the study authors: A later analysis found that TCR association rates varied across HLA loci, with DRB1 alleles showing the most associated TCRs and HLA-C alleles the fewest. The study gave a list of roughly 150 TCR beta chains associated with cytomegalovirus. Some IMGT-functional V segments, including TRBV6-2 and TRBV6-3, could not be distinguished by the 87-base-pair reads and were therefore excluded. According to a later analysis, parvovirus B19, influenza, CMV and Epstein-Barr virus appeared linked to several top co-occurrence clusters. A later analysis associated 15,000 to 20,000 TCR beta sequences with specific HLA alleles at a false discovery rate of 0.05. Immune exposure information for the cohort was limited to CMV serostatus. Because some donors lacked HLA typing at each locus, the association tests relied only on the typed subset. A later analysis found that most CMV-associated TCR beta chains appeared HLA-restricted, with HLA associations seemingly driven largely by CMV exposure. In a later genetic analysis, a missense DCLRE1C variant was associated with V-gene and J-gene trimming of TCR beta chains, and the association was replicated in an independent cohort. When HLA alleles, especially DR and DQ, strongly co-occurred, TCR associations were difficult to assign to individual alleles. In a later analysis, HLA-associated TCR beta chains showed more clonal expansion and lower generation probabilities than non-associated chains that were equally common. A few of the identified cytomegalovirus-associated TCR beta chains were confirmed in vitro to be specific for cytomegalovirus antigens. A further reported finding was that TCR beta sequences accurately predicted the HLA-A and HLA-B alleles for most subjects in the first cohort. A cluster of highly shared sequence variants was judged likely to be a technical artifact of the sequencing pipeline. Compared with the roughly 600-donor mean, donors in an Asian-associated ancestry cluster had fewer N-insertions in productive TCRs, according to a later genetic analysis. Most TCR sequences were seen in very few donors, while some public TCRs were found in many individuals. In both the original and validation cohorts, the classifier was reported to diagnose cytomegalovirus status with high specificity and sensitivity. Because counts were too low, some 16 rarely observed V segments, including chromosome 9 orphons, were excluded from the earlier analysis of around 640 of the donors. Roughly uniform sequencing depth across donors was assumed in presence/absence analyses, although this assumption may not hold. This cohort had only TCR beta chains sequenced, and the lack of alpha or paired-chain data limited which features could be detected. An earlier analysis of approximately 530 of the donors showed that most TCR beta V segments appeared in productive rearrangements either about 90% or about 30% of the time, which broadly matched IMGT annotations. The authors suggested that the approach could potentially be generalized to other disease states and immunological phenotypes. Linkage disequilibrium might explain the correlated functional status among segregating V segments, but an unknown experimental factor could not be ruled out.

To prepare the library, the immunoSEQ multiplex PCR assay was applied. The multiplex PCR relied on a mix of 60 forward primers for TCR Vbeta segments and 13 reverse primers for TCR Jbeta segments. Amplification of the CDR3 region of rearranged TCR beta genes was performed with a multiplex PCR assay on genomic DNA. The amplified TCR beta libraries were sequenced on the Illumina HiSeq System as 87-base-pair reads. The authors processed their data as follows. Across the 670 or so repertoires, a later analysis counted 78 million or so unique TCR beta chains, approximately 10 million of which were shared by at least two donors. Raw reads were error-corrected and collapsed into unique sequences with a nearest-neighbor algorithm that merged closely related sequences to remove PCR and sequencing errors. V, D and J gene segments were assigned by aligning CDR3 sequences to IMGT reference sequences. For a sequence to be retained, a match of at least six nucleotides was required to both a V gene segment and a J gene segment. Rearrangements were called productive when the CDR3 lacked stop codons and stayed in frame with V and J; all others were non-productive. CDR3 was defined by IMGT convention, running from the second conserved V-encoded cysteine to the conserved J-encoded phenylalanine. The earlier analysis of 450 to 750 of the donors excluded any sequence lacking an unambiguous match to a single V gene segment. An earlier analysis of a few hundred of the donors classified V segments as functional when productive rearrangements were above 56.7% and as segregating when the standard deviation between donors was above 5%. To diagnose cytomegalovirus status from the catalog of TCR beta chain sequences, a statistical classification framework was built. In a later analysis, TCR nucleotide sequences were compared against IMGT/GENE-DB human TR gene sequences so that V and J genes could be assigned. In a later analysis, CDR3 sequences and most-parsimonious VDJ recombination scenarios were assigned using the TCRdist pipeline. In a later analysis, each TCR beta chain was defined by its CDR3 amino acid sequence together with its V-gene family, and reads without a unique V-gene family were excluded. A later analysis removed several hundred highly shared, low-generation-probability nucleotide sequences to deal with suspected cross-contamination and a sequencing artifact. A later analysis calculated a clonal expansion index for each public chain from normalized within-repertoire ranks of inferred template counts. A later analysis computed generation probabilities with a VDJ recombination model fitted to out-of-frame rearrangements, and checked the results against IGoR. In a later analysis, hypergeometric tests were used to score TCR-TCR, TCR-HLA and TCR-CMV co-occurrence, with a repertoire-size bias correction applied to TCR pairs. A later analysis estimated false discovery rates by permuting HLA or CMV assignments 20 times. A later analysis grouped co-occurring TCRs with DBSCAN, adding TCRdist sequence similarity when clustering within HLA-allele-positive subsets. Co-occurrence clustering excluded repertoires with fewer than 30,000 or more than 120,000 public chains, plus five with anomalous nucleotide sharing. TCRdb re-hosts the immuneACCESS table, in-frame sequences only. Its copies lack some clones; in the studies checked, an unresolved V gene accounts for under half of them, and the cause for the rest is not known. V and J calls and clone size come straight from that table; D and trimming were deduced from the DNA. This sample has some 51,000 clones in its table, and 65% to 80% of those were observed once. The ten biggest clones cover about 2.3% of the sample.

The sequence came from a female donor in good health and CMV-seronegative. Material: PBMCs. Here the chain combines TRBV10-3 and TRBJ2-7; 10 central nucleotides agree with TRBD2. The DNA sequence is TGTGCCATCAGTCGAGCGGGGGGGCCAGGCGAGCAGTACTTC. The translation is CAISRAGGPGEQYF.